This record covers a single T cell receptor beta chain. Adults between about 18 and 89 years of age took part from under 30 US areas. Before being deemed recovered, Cohort 3 donors had two negative PCRs, clearance, or symptom resolution. The sample originates from a study of blood T cell repertoires in COVID-19. About the study: Samples came from the United States, Italy and Spain, spanning acute and convalescent COVID-19. T cells, B-cell-depleted T cells, or PBMCs supplied cDNA or gDNA.

The trim removed 5 bases at V and 4 bases at J, leaving 16 bases unmatched. CDR3 length: 19 residues. The germline V gene has CDR1 SGHAT and CDR2 FQNNGV. Sequenced by immunoSEQ multiplex PCR; TCRdb stores in-frame clones only, minus some. The data contain 200,000 to 250,000 clones, nearly 90% of them singletons. The TCR comes from a man aged 25 to 40 who had recovered from COVID-19. Sequencing input: PBMCs or T cells enriched from blood (not recorded which). This chain uses TRBV11-2 with TRBJ2-3; 12 nucleotides agree with TRBD2. This CDR3 reads CASSQRRFRTSGIADTQYF. The CDR3, as DNA: TGTGCCAGCAGCCAAAGACGATTTAGGACTAGCGGGATTGCAGATACGCAGTATTTT.